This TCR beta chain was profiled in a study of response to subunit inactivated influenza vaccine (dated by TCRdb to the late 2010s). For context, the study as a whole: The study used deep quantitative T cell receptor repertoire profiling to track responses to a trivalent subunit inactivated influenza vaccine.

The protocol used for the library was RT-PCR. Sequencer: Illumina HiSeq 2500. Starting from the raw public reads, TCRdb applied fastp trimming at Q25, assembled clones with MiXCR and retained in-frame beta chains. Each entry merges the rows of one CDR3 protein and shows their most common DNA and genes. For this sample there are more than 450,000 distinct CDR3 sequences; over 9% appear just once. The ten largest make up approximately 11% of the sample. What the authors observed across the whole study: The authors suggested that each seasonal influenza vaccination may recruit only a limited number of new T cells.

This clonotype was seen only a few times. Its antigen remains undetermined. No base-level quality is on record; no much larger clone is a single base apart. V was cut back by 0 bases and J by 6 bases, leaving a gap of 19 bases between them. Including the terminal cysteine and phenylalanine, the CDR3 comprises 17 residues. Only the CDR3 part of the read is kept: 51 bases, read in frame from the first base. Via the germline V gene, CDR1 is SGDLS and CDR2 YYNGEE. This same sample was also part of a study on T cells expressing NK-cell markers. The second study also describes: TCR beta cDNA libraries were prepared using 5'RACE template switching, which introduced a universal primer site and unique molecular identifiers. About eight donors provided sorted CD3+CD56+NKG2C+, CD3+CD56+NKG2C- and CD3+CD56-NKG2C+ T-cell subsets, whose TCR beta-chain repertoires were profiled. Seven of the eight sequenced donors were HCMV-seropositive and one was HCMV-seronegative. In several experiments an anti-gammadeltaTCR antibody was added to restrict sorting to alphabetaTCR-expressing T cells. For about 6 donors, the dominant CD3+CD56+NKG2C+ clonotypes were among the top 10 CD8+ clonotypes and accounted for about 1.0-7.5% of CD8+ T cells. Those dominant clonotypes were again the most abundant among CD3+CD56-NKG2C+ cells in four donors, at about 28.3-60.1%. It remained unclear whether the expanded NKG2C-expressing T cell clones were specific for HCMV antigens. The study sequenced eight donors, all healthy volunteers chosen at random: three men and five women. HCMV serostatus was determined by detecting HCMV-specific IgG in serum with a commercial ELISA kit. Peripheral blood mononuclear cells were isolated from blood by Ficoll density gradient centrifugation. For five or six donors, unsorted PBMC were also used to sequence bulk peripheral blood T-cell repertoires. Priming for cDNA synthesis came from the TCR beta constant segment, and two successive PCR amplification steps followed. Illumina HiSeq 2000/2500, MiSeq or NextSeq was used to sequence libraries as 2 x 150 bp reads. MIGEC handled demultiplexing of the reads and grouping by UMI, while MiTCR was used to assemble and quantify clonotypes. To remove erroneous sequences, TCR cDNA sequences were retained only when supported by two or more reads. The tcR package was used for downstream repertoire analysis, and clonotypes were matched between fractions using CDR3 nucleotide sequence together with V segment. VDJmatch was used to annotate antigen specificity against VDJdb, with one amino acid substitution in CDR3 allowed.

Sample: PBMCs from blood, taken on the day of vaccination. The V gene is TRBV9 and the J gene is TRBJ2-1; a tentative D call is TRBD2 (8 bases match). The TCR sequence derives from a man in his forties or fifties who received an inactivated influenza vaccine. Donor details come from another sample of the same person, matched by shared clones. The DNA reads TGTGCCAGCAGCGTAGGCCCACTAGCGGCAGGGGGCAATGAGCAGTTCTTC. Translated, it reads CASSVGPLAAGGNEQFF.